These 9 T cell receptor beta chains share one sample of origin, sequenced in a study of vaccination and CD4 T cells after COVID-19. The Oncomine TCR Beta short-read assay sequenced DNA from cultured CD4+ T cells. TCRdb re-called the PCR reads through MiXCR, storing one row per CDR3 protein. This table holds 20,000 to 25,000 distinct CDR3 sequences, about 39% found once. Their specific antigens are unknown. Treatment denoted: approximately nine-day PBMC culture with coronavirus spike peptide pools or control peptides (ViraFEST assay). Material: CD4+ T cells from blood, cultured in vitro, obtained before SARS-CoV-2 vaccination. Receptors were obtained from a human donor who had recovered from COVID-19.

The J gene is TRBJ1-5, the V gene TRBV5-6; 9 bases are a match to TRBD1. CDR3 size: 18 residues. CDR1 and CDR2 (germline): SGHDT, YYEEEE. V lost 4 bases to trimming and J lost 2 bases; unmatched junction nucleotides: 13. The CDR3: CASSLSIQGAMGNQPQHF. Here the CDR3 DNA reads TGTGCCAGCAGCCTCTCGATACAGGGGGCTATGGGCAATCAGCCCCAGCATTTT. The variable domain in full, completed from reference TRBV5-6 and TRBJ1-5, reads DAGVTQSPTHLIKTRGQQVTLRCSPKSGHDTVSWYQQALGQGPQFIFQYYEEEERQRGNFPDRFSGHQFPNYSSELNVNALLLGDSALYLCASSLSIQGAMGNQPQHFGDGTRLSIL.

This chain connects TRBV30 to TRBJ2-7; TRBD1 matches at 7 bases. Germline CDR1 GTSNPN, CDR2 SVGIG (reference sequence). The V segment lost 3 bases and the J segment 5 bases; nucleotides outside the gene matches: 7. The CDR3 has 13 amino acids. The CDR3: CAWSLTGYDEQYF. For the CDR3, the DNA is TGTGCCTGGAGCCTGACAGGGTATGACGAGCAGTACTTC.

The rearrangement joins TRBV27 to TRBJ1-1; D is possibly TRBD1 (5 bases). Trimming shortened V by 6 bases and J by 0 bases, and 8 bases separated the two germline ends. The germline V gene has CDR1 MNHEY and CDR2 SMNVEV (reference sequence). This CDR3 spans 13 amino acids. This CDR3 is CASRGRMNTEAFF. The CDR3 DNA follows: TGTGCCAGCAGGGGACGGATGAACACTGAAGCTTTCTTT.

This clonotype was detected only a few times. The V and J genes are TRBV7-2 and TRBJ2-7; D call uncertain. V was clipped by 5 bases and J by 2 bases, with 13 bases between them. Germline V gene lookup returns CDR1 SGHTA and CDR2 FQGNSA. CDR3 size: 14 residues. In DNA form, the CDR3 reads TGTGCCAGCAGCGTCCTGCCCAACACCTACGAGCAGTACTTC. Its protein product is CASSVLPNTYEQYF. The full variable domain, rest sourced from reference TRBV7-2 and TRBJ2-7, is GAGVSQSPSNKVTEKGKDVELRCDPISGHTALYWYRQSLGQGLEFLIYFQGNSAPDKSGLPSDRFSAERTGGSVSTLTIQRTQQEDSAVYLCASSVLPNTYEQYFGPGTRLTVT.

The count of this clonotype is one. This rearrangement joins TRBV19 to TRBJ2-2; D is perhaps TRBD1 or TRBD2 (5 bases each). V lost 5 bases to trimming and J lost 7 bases, with 20 bases between them. The CDR3 contains 16 residues. Germline assignment: CDR1 LNHDA and CDR2 SQIVND (reference sequence). CDR3 in amino acids: CASSSTGTRWGGELFF. The CDR3 DNA is TGTGCCAGTAGTTCTACCGGGACCCGTTGGGGCGGGGAGCTGTTTTTT.

The chain recombines TRBV20-1 with TRBJ2-1, with TRBD2 matching over 7 bases. This CDR3 has 14 amino acids. V shed 4 bases and J 8 bases; nucleotides not matched to a gene: 11. Germline CDR1 is DFQATT and CDR2 is SNEGSKA (reference sequence). The CDR3 nucleotides are TGCAGTGCTAACCTAGGGAGGGGCCAAGATGAGCAGTTCTTC. This codes for CSANLGRGQDEQFF.

The table lists this clonotype with a count of one. V is TRBV28 and J is TRBJ1-5, with 7 bases identical to TRBD1. This CDR3 spans 13 amino acids. After removal of 7 bases from V and 8 bases from J, the junction contained 8 bases not matched to a gene. CDR1 is MDHEN, CDR2 SYDVKM, per germline. The CDR3 nucleotides read TGTGCCAGCAATAGGGGGCGCTTGGAGCCCCAGCATTTT. Amino acids: CASNRGRLEPQHF. Variable domain in full (rest from reference TRBV28 and TRBJ1-5): DVKVTQSSRYLVKRTGEKVFLECVQDMDHENMFWYRQDPGLGLRLIYFSYDVKMKEKGDIPEGYSVSREKKERFSLILESASTNQTSMYLCASNRGRLEPQHFGDGTRLSIL.

This rearrangement joins TRBV4-3 to TRBJ1-3, with 7 bases aligning to TRBD1. The CDR3 sequence is 15 residues long. Germline loops: CDR1 LGHNA, CDR2 YSLEER. V was pared by 4 bases and J by 0 bases, with 3 bases of the junction left unmatched. The CDR3 DNA reads TGCGCCAGCAGCCCGGGACAGCTCTCTGGAAACACCATATATTTT. Its translation is CASSPGQLSGNTIYF.

The chain couples TRBV5-4 to TRBJ2-2; D not resolved. Germline values: CDR1 SGHNT, CDR2 YYREEE (reference sequence). Trimming removed 1 base from V and 1 base from J, with 2 bases in between. This CDR3 spans 13 amino acids. CDR3 sequence reads: CASSLKNTGELFF. The CDR3 nucleotides read TGTGCCAGCAGCTTGAAGAACACCGGGGAGCTGTTTTTT.